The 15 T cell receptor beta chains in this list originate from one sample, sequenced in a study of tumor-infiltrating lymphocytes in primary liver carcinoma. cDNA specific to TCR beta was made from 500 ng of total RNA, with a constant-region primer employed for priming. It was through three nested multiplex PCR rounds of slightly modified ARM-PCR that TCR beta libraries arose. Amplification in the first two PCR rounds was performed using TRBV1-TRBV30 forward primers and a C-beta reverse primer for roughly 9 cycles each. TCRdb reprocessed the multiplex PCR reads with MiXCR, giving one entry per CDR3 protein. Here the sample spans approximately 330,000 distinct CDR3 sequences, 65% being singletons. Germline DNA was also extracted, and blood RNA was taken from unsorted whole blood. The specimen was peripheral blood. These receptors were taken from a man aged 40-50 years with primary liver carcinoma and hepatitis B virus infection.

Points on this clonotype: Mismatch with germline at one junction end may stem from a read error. CDR3 DNA sequence: TGTGCCGTCAGTGAGGAAATTTTTTCCGGGACCCTTCAAGAGACCCAGTACTTC. This gives the protein CAVSEEIFSGTLQETQYF. The gene calls are TRBV10-3 and TRBJ2-5; either TRBD1 or TRBD2 may fit D (5 bases each). The germline CDR1 and CDR2 sequences are ENHRY and SYGVKD. This CDR3 has 18 residues.

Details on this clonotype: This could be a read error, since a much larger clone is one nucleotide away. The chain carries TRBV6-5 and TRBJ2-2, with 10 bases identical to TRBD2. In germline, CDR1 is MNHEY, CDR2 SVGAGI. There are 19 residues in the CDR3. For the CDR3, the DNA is TGTGCCAGCAGCCGCGGACTAGCGGTCATGTATGGGGACACCAGGGAGCTGTTTTTT. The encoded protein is CASSRGLAVMYGDTRELFF.

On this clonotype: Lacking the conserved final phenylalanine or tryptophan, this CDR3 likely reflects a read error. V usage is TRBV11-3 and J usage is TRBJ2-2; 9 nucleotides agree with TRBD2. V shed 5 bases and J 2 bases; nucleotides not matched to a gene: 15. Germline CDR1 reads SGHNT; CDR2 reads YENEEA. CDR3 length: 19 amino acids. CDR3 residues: CASSLTDRISGGNTGELFS. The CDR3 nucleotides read TGTGCCAGCAGCCTGACCGACCGCATTAGCGGGGGAAACACCGGGGAGCTGTTTTCT.

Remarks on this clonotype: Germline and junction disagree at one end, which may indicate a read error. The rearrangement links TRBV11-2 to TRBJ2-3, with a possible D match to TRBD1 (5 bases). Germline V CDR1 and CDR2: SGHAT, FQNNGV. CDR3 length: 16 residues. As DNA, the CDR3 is TGTACCAGCAGCTTAGCCCGACAGCTTAGCACAGATACGCAATATTTT. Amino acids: CTSSLARQLSTDTQYF.

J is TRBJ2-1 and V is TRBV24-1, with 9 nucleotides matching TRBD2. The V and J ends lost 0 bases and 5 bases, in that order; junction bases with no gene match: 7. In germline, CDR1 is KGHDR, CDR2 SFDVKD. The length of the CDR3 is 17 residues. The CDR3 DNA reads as TGTGCCACCAGTGATTTGGGGCTAGCGGGGATCCACAATGAGCAGTTCTTC. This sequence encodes CATSDLGLAGIHNEQFF.

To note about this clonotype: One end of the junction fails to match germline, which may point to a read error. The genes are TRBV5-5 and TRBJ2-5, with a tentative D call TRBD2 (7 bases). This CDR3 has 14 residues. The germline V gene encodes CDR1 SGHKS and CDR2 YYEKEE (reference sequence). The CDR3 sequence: CASTWGGRGETQYF. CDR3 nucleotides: TGTGCCAGCACCTGGGGGGGGCGCGGAGAGACGCAGTACTTC.

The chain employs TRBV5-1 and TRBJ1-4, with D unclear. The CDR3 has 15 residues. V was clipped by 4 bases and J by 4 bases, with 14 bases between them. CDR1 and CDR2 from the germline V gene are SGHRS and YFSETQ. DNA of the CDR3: TGCGCCAGCAGCGCCACGTCGGGAAATAATGAAAAACTGTTTTTT. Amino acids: CASSATSGNNEKLFF.

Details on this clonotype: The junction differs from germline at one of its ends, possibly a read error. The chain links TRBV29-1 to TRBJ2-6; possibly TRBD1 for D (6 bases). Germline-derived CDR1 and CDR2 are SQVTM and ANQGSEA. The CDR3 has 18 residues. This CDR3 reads CSVKDWVDSSSEANVLTF. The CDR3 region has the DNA TGCAGCGTGAAGGATTGGGTGGACAGTTCCTCTGAGGCCAACGTCCTGACTTTC.

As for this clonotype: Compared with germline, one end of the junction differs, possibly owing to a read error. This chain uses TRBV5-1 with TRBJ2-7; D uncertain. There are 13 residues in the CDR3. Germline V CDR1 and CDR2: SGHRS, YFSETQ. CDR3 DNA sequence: TGCGGCAGCAGCTTGTCATTTGACTACGAGCAGTACTTC. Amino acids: CGSSLSFDYEQYF. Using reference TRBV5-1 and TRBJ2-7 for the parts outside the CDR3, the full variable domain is KAGVTQTPRYLIKTRGQQVTLSCSPISGHRSVSWYQQTPGQGLQFLFEYFSETQRNKGNFPGRFSGRQFSNSRSEMNVSTLELGDSALYLCGSSLSFDYEQYFGPGTRLTVT.

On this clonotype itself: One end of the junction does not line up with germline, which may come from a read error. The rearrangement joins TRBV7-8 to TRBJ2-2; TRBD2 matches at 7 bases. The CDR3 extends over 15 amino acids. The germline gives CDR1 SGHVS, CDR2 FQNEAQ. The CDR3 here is CASRQPASGAGELFF. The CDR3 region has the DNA TGTGCCAGCCGCCAACCCGCTAGCGGCGCCGGGGAGCTATTTTTT. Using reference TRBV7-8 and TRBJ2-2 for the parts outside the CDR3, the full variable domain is GAGVSQSPRYKVAKRGQDVALRCDPISGHVSLFWYQQALGQGPEFLTYFQNEAQLDKSGLPSDRFFAERPEGSVSTLKIQRTQQEDSAVYLCASRQPASGAGELFFGEGSRLTVL.

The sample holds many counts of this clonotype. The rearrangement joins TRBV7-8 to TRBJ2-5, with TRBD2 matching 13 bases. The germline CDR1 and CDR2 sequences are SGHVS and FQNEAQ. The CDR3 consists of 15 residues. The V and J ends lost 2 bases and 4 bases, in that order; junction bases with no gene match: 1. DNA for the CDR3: TGTGCCAGCAGCTTATGGACTAGCGGGAGAGAGACCCAGTACTTC. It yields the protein CASSLWTSGRETQYF.

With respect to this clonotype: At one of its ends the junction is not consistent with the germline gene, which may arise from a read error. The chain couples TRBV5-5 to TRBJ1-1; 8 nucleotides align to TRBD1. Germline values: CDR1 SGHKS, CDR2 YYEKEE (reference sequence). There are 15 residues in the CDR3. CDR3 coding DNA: TGTACCAGCAGCTTTTGGACAGGGTCGAACACTGAAGCTTTCTTT. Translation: CTSSFWTGSNTEAFF.

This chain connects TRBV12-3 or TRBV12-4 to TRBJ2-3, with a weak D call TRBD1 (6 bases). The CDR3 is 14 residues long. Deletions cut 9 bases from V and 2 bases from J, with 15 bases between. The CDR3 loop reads CARRPGQHTDTQYF. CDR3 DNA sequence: TGTGCCAGGAGGCCAGGACAGCACACAGATACGCAGTATTTT.

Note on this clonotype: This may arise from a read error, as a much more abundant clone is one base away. CDR3 loop: CARSSGTGIRAYEQYF. CDR3 nucleotides: TGTGCCAGAAGCTCCGGGACAGGGATTAGGGCCTACGAGCAGTACTTC. This chain joins TRBV6-2 or TRBV6-3 and TRBJ2-7, with 9 bases lining up with TRBD1. V gave up 9 bases and J gave up 2 bases; unmatched junction bases: 14. The CDR3 is 16 residues long. Germline V gives CDR1 MNHEY, CDR2 SVGEGT.

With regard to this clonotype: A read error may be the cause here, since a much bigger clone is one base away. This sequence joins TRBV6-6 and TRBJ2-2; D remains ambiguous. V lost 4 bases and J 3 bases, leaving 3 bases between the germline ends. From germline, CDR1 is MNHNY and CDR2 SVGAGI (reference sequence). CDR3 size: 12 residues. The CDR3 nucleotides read TGTGCCAGCAGTTTCGACACCGGGGAGCTGTTTTTT. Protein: CASSFDTGELFF.